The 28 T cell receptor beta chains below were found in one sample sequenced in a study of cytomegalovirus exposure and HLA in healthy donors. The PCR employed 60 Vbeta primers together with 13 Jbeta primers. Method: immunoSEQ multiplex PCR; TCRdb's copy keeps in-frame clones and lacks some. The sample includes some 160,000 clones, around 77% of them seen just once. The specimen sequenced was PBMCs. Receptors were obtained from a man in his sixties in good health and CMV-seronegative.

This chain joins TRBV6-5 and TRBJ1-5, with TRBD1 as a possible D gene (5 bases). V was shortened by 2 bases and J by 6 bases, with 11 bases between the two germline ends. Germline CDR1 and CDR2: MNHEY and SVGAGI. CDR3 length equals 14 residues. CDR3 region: CASSYGRAGQPQHF. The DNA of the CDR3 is TGTGCCAGCAGTTACGGCAGGGCAGGTCAGCCCCAGCATTTT.

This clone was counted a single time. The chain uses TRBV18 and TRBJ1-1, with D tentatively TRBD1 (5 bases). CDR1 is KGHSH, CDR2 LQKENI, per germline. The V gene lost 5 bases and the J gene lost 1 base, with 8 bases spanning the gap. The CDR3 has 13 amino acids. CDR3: CASSTTENTEAFF. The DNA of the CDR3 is TGTGCCAGCTCAACGACAGAGAACACTGAAGCTTTCTTT.

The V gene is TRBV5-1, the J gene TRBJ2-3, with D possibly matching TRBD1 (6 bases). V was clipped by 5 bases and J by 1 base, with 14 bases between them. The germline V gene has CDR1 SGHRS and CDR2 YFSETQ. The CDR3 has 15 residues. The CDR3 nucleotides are TGCGCCAGCAGTTACAGGGAAGGGGGCACAGATACGCAGTATTTT. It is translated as CASSYREGGTDTQYF.

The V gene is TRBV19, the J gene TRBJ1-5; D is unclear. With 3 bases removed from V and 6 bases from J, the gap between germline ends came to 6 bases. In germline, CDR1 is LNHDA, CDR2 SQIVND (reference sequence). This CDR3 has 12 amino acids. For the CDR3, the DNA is TGTGCCAGTAGTATCTTCCCTCAGCCCCAGCATTTT. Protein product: CASSIFPQPQHF. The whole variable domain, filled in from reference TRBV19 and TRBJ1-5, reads DGGITQSPKYLFRKEGQNVTLSCEQNLNHDAMYWYRQDPGQGLRLIYYSQIVNDFQKGDIAEGYSVSREKKESFPLTVTSAQKNPTAFYLCASSIFPQPQHFGDGTRLSIL.

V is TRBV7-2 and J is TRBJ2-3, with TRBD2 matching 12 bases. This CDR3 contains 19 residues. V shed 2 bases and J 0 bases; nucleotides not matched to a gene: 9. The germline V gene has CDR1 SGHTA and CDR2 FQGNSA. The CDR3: CASSLRPSGRAASTDTQYF. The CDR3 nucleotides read TGTGCCAGCAGCTTAAGGCCTAGCGGGAGGGCCGCTAGCACAGATACGCAGTATTTT.

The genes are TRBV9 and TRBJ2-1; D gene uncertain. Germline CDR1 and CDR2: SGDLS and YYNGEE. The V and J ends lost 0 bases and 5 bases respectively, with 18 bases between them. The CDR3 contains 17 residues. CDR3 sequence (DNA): TGTGCCAGCAGCGTAGGGCCCAATTATCCCCGAAACAATGAGCAGTTCTTC. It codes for CASSVGPNYPRNNEQFF.

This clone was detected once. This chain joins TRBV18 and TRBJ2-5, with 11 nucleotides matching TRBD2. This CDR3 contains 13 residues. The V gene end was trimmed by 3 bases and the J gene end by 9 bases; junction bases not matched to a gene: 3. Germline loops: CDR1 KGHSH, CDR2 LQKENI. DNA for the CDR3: TGTGCCAGCTCACCTGTGACTAGCGGGGCCCAGTACTTC. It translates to CASSPVTSGAQYF.

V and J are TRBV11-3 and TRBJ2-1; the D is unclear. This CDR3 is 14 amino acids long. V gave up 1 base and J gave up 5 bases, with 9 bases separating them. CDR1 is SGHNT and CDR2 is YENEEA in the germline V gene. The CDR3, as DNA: TGTGCCAGCAGCTTAGGAAAGCCTAACAATGAGCAGTTCTTC. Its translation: CASSLGKPNNEQFF.

CDR3 protein: CASSLGRTGASGYTF. CDR3 coding DNA: TGTGCCAGCAGCTTGGGTAGGACAGGGGCATCGGGCTACACCTTC. The V gene is TRBV5-5, the J gene TRBJ1-2; 9 bases are shared with TRBD1. V lost 0 bases and J lost 8; bases outside the gene matches: 8. This CDR3 contains 15 residues. Per the germline V gene, CDR1 is SGHKS and CDR2 is YYEKEE (reference sequence).

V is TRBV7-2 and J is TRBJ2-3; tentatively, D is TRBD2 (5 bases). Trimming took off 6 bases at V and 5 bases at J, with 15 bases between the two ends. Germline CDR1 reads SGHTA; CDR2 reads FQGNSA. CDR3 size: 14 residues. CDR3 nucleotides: TGTGCCAGCAGAACTAGGGCCAAGGGAGATACGCAGTATTTT. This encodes CASRTRAKGDTQYF.

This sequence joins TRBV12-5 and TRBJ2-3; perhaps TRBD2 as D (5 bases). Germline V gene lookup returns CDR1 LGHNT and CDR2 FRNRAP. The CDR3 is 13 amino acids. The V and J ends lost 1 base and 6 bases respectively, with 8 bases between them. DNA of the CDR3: TGTGCTAGTGGTTTGGACCCGGGGGATACGCAGTATTTT. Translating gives CASGLDPGDTQYF. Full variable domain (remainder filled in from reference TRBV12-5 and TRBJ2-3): DARVTQTPRHKVTEMGQEVTMRCQPILGHNTVFWYRQTMMQGLELLAYFRNRAPLDDSGMPKDRFSAEMPDATLATLKIQPSEPRDSAVYFCASGLDPGDTQYFGPGTRLTVL.

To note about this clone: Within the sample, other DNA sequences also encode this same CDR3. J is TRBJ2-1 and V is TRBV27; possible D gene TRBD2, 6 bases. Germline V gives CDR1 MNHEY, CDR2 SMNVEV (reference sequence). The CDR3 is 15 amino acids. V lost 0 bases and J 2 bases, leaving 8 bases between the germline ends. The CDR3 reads CASSLSAGPYNEQFF. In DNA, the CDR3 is TGTGCCAGCAGTTTATCCGCGGGGCCCTACAATGAGCAGTTCTTC.

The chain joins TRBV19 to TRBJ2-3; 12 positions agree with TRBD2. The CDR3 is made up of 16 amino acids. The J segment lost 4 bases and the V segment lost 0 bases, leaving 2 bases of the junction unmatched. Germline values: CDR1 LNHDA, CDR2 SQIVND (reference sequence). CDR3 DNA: TGTGCCAGTAGTATAGAACTAGCGGGAGGCTCAGATACGCAGTATTTT. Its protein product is CASSIELAGGSDTQYF.

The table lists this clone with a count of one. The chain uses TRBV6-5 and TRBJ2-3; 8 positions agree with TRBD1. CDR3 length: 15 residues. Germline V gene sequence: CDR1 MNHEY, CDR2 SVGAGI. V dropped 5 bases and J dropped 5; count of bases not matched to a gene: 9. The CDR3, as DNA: TGTGCCAGCAGTAAGGGGGCAGGGGGCATAGATACGCAGTATTTT. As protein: CASSKGAGGIDTQYF.

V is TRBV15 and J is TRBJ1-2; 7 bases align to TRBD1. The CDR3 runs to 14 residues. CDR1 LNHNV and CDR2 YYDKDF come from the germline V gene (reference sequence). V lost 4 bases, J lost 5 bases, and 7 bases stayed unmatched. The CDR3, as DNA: TGTGCCACCAGCAAAGGGACAGCCCCTTATGGCTACACCTTC. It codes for CATSKGTAPYGYTF.

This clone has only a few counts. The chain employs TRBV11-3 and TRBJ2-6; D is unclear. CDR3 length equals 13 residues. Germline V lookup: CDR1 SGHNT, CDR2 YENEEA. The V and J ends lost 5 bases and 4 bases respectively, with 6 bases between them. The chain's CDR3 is CASSLEGANVLTF. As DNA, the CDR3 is TGTGCCAGCAGCCTTGAGGGGGCCAACGTCCTGACTTTC. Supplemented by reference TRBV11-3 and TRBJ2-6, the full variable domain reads EAGVVQSPRYKIIEKKQPVAFWCNPISGHNTLYWYLQNLGQGPELLIRYENEEAVDDSQLPKDRFSAERLKGVDSTLKIQPAELGDSAVYLCASSLEGANVLTFGAGSRLTVL.

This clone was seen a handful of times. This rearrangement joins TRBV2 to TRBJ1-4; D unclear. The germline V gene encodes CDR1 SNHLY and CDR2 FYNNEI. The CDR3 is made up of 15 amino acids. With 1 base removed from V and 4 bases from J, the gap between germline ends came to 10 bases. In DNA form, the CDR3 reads TGTGCCAGCAGTGAAGAGGTCGGGAGTAATGAAAAACTGTTTTTT. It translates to CASSEEVGSNEKLFF.

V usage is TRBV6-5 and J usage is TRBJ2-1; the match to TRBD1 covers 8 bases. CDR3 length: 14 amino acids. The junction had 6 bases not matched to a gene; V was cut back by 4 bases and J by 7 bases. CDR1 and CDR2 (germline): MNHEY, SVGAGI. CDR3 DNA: TGTGCCAGCAGTTTCACGGACAGGGTTAATGAGCAGTTCTTC. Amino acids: CASSFTDRVNEQFF.

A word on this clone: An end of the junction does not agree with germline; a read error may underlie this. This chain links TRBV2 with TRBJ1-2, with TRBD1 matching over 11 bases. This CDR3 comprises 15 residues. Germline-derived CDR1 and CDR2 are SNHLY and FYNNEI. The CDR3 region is CASRVFSGTGGGYPF. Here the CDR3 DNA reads TGTGCCAGCAGGGTCTTTTCCGGGACAGGGGGTGGCTACCCCTTC. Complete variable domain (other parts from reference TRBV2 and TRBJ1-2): EPEVTQTPSHQVTQMGQEVILRCVPISNHLYFYWYRQILGQKVEFLVSFYNNEISEKSEIFDDQFSVERPDGSNFTLKIRSTKLEDSAMYFCASRVFSGTGGGYPFGSGTRLTVV.

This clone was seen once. The CDR3 bases are TGTGCCAGCAGTGGCTTGGTTGGGCGCTTACGAAAGCAGTACTTC. Protein product: CASSGLVGRLRKQYF. This chain joins TRBV25-1 and TRBJ2-7; no firm D call. The CDR3 is 15 residues long. The germline gives CDR1 MGHDK, CDR2 SYGVNS. V shed 4 bases and J shed 8 bases, with 21 bases lying between them.

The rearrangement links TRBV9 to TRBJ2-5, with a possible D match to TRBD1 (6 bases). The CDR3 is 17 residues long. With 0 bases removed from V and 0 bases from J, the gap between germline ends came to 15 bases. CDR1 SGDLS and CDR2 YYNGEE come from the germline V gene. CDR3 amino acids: CASSVGPQGKYQETQYF. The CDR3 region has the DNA TGTGCCAGCAGCGTAGGCCCCCAGGGGAAGTACCAAGAGACCCAGTACTTC.

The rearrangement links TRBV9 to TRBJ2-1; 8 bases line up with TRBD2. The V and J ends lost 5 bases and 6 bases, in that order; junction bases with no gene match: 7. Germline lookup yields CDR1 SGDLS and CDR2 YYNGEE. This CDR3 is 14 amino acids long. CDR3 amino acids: CASSPSGGLNEQFF. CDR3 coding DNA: TGTGCCAGCAGTCCTTCGGGGGGGCTCAATGAGCAGTTCTTC.

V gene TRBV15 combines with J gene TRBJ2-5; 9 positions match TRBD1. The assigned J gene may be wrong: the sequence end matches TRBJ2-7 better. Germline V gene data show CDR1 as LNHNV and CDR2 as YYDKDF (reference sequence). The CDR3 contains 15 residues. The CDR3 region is CATSLRGTGTDEQYF. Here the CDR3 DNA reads TGTGCCACCAGCCTACGGGGGACAGGGACGGACGAGCAGTACTTC.

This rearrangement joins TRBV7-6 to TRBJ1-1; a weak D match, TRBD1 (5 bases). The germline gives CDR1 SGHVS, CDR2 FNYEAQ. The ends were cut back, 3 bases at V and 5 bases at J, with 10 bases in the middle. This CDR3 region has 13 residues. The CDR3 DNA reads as TGTGCCAGCAGCTTCGGGGGGAGGACTGAAGCTTTCTTT. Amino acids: CASSFGGRTEAFF.

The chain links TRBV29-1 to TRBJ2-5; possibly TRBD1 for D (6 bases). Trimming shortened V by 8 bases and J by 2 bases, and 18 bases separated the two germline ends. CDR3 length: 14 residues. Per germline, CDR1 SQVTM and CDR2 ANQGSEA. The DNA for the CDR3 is TGCAGCTCCTGGGACACGGCCCTTCAAGAGACCCAGTACTTC. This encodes CSSWDTALQETQYF.

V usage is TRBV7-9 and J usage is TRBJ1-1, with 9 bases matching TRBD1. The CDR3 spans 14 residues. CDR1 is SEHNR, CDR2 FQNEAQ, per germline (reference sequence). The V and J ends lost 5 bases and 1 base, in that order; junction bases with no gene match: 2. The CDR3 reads CASSPDRGNTEAFF. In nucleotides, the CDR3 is TGTGCCAGCAGCCCGGACAGGGGGAACACTGAAGCTTTCTTT.

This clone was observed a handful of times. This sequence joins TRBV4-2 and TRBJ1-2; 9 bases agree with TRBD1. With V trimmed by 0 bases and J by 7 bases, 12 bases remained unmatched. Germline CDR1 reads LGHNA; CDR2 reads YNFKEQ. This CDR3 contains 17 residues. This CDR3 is CASSQDGSRDRVFGYTF. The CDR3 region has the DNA TGTGCCAGCAGCCAAGATGGCTCTCGGGACAGGGTTTTTGGCTACACCTTC.

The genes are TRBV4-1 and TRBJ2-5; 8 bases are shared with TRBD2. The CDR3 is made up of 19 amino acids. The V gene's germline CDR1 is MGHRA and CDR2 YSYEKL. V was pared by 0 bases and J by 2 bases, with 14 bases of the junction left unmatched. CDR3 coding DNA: TGCGCCAGCAGCCAAGATGTTCTCGGCGGGGGGATGGGGCAAGAGACCCAGTACTTC. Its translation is CASSQDVLGGGMGQETQYF.